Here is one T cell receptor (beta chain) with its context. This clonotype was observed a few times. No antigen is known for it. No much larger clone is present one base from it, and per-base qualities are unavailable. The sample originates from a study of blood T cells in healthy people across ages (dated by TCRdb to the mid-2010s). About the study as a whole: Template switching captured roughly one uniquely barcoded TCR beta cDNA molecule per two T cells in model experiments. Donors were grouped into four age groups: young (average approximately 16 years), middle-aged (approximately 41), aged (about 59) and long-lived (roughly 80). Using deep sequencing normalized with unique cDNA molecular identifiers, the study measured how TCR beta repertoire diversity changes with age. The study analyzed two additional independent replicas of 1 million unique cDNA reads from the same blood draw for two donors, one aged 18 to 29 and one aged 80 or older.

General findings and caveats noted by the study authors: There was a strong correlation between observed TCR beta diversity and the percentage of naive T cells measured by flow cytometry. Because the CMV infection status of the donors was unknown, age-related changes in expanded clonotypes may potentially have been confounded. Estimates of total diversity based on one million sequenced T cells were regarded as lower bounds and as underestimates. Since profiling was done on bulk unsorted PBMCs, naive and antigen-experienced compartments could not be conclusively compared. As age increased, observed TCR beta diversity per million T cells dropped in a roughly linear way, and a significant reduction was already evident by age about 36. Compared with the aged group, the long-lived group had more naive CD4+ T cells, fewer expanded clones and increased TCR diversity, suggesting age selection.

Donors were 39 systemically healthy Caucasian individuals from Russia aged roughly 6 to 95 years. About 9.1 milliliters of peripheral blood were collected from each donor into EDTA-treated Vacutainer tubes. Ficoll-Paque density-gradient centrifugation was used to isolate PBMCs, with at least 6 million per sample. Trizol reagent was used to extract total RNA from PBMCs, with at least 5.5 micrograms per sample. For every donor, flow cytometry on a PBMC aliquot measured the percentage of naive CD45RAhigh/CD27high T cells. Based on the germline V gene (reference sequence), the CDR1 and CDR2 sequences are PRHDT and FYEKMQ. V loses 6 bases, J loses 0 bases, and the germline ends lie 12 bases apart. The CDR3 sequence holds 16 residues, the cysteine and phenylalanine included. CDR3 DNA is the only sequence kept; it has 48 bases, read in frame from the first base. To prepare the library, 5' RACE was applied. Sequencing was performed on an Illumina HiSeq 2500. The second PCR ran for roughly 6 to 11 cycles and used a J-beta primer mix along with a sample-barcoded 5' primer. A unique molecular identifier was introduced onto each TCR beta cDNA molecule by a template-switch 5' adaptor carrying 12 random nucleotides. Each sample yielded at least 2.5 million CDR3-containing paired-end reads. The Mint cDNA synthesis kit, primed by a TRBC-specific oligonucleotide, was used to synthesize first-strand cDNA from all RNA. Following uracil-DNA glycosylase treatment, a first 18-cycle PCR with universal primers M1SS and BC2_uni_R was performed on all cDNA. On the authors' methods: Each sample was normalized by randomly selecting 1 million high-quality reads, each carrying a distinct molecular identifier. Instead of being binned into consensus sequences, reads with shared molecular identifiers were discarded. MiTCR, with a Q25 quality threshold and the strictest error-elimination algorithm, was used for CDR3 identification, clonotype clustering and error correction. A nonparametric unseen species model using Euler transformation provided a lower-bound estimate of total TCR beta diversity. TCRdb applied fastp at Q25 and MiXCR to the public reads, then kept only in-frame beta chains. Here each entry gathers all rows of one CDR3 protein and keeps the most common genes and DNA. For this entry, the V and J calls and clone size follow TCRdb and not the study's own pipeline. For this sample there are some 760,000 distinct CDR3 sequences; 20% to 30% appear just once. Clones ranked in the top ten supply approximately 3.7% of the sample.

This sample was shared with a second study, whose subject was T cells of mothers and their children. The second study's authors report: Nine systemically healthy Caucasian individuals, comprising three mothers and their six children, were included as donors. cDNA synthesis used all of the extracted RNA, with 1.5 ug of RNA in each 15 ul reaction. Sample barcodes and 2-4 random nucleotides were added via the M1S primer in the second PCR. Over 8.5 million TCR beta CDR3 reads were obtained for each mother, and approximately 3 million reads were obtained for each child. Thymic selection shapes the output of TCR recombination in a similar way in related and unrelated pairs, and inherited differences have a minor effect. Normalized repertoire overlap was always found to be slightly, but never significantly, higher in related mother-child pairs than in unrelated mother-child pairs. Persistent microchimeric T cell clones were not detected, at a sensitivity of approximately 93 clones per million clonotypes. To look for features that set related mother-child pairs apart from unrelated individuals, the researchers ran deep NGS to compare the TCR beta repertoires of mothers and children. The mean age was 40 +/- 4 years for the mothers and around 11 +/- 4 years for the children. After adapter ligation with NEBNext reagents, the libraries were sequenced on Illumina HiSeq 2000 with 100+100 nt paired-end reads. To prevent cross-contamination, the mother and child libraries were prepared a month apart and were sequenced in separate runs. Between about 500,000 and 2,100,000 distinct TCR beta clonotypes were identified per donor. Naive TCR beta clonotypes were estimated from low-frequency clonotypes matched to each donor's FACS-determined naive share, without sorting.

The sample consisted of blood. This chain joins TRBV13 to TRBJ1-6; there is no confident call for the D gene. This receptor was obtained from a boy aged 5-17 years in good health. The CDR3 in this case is CASSILGSSYNSPLHF. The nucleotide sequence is TGTGCCAGCAGTATTCTAGGGAGCTCCTATAATTCACCCCTCCACTTT.